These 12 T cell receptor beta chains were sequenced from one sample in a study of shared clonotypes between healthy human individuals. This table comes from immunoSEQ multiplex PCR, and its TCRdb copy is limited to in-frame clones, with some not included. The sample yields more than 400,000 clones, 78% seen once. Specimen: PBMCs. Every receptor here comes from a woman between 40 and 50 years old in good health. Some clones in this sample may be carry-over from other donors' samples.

The DNA of the CDR3 is TGTGCCTGGACCCGATCCTACGAGCAGTACTTC. It specifies CAWTRSYEQYF. This rearrangement joins TRBV30 to TRBJ2-7, with no clear D. Germline V lookup: CDR1 GTSNPN, CDR2 SVGIG (reference sequence). The CDR3 extends over 11 amino acids. V lost 4 bases and J lost 1, with 5 bases in between.

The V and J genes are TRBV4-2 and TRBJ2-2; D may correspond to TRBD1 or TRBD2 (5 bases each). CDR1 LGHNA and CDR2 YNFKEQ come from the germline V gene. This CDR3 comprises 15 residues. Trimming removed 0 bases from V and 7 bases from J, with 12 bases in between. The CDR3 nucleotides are TGTGCCAGCAGCCAAGATGGGGGTCGGATCGGGGAGCTGTTTTTT. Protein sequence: CASSQDGGRIGELFF.

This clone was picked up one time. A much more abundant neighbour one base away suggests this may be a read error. The CDR3 DNA is TGCGCCAGCAGCCAGAACTACAATGAGCAGTTCTTC. It is translated as CASSQNYNEQFF. The chain employs TRBV5-1 and TRBJ2-1; D is undetermined. Per the germline V gene, CDR1 is SGHRS and CDR2 is YFSETQ. This CDR3 is 12 amino acids long. The V and J ends lost 4 bases and 3 bases respectively, with 5 bases between them.

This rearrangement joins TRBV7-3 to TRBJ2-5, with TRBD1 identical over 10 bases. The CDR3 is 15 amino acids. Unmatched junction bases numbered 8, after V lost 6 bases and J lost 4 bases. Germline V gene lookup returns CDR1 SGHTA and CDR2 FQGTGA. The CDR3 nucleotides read TGTGCCAGCAGTTCCGGGACAGGGGACTCAGAGACCCAGTACTTC. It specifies CASSSGTGDSETQYF.

As DNA, the CDR3 is TGTGCCTGGAGTGACCCGGGCCCTGCCGCTGGGGCCAACGTCCTGACTTTC. Protein: CAWSDPGPAAGANVLTF. The chain is built from TRBV30 and TRBJ2-6; D gene unclear. The CDR3 spans 17 residues. The germline V gene has CDR1 GTSNPN and CDR2 SVGIG (reference sequence). Trimming shortened V by 1 base and J by 2 bases, and 15 bases separated the two germline ends.

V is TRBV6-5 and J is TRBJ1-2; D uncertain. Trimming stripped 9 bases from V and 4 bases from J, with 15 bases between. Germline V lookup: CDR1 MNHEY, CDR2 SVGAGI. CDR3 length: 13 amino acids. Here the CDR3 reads CASRTDTSYGYTF. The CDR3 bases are TGTGCCAGTCGGACCGACACCTCCTATGGCTACACCTTC.

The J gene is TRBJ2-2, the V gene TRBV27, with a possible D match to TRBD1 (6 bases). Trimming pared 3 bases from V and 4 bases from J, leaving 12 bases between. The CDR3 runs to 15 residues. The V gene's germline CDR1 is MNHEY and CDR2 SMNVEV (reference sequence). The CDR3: CASSLVQGGTGELFF. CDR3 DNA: TGTGCCAGCAGTTTGGTACAGGGCGGCACCGGGGAGCTGTTTTTT.

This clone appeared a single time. DNA for the CDR3: TGTGCCAGCAGCTTAGGGTGGGGCTATGAGCAGTTCTTC. This sequence encodes CASSLGWGYEQFF. The chain is built from TRBV7-6 and TRBJ2-1; the D gene is possibly TRBD1 (5 bases). The CDR3 loop spans 13 amino acids. Germline-derived CDR1 and CDR2 are SGHVS and FNYEAQ. The V end lost 1 base, the J end lost 8 bases, and 9 bases lay between the germline ends.

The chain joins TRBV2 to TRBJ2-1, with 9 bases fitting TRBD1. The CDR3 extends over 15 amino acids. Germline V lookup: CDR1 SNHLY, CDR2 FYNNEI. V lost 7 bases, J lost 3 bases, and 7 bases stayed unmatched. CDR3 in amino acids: CASTTDRGGYNEQFF. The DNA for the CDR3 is TGTGCCAGCACAACAGACAGGGGGGGCTACAATGAGCAGTTCTTC. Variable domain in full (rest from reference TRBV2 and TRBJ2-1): EPEVTQTPSHQVTQMGQEVILRCVPISNHLYFYWYRQILGQKVEFLVSFYNNEISEKSEIFDDQFSVERPDGSNFTLKIRSTKLEDSAMYFCASTTDRGGYNEQFFGPGTRLTVL.

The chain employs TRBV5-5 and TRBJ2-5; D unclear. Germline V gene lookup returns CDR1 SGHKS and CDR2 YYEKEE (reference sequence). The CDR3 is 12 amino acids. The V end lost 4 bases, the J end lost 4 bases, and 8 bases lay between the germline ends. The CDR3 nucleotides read TGTGCCAGCAGCCTCCCGAGAGAGACCCAGTACTTC. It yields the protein CASSLPRETQYF.

CDR3: CASSVGSSRNNEQFF. The DNA for the CDR3 is TGTGCCAGCAGCGTAGGAAGTAGCCGGAACAATGAGCAGTTCTTC. The rearrangement links TRBV9 to TRBJ2-1; D not certain. V lost 0 bases and J lost 5, with 12 bases in between. CDR1 is SGDLS, CDR2 YYNGEE, per germline. The length of the CDR3 is 15 residues.

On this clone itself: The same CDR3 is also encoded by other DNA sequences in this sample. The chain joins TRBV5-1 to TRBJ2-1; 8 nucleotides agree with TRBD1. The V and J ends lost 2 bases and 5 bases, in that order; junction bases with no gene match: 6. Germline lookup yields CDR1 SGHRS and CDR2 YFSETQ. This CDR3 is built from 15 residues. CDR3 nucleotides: TGCGCCAGCAGCTTTTCCGGGACAGGCAACAATGAGCAGTTCTTC. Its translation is CASSFSGTGNNEQFF.